A selection of T cell receptor beta chains follows, all from one sample in a study of metastatic and nonmetastatic thyroid tumors. TCRdb re-clonotyped the PCR reads via MiXCR. This sample has about 38,000 clones, with roughly 28% found just once. The sample was blood. The receptors were gathered from a male donor with papillary thyroid cancer or a benign thyroid nodule (not recorded which). Some clones in this sample may be carry-over from other donors' samples. Each CDR3 is given with its conserved first and last residue. The order of the fields is V gene, D gene, J gene, clone size, CDR3 protein, CDR3 DNA. D genes are given only for firm matches. Not all rows give a size; the values are once, few, many and, for expanded clones, a class.

TRBV18	NA	TRBJ1-3	NA	CASSPPQSLSGNTIYF	TGTGCCAGCTCACCACCTCAGTCCCTCTCTGGAAACACCATATATTTT
TRBV2	TRBD1	TRBJ2-7	NA	CASRPRTGGFEQYF	TGTGCCAGCAGACCCCGGACAGGGGGGTTCGAGCAGTACTTC
TRBV20-1	TRBD2	TRBJ2-1	few	CSACGGGRDSYNEQFF	TGCAGTGCTTGTGGGGGAGGGCGGGACTCCTACAATGAGCAGTTCTTC
TRBV13	TRBD2	TRBJ2-4	few	CASSLVRGGVRGNIQYF	TGTGCCAGCAGCTTAGTGCGGGGGGGCGTTCGAGGAAACATTCAGTACTTC
TRBV6-5	TRBD2	TRBJ2-7	NA	CASSYFAKAGEQYF	TGTGCCAGCAGTTACTTTGCGAAAGCGGGGGAGCAGTACTTC
TRBV7-6	NA	TRBJ2-2	NA	CASSLLGELFF	TGTGCCAGCAGCTTACTCGGGGAGCTGTTTTTT
TRBV7-9	NA	TRBJ1-2	NA	CASSSSGASYGYTF	TGTGCCAGCAGCTCCTCAGGGGCCTCCTATGGCTACACCTTC
TRBV12-3/TRBV12-4	TRBD2	TRBJ2-7	many	CASSFPGGQPVF	TGTGCCAGCAGTTTTCCGGGGGGGCAGCCGGTCTTC
TRBV28	NA	TRBJ2-7	few	CASSWPGASYEQYF	TGTGCCAGCAGTTGGCCAGGGGCCTCCTACGAGCAGTACTTC
TRBV10-3	TRBD1	TRBJ2-7	few	CAIRDRGGEQYF	TGTGCCATCAGGGACAGGGGTGGGGAGCAGTACTTC
TRBV28	TRBD2	TRBJ2-3	many	CASSHLAGETDTQYF	TGTGCCAGCAGTCACCTAGCGGGAGAGACAGATACGCAGTATTTT
TRBV18	NA	TRBJ1-1	many	CASSSDMNTEAFF	TGTGCCAGCTCATCGGACATGAACACTGAAGCTTTCTTT
TRBV5-1	TRBD2	TRBJ2-7	many	CASSSGSLNEQYF	TGCGCCAGCAGCAGCGGGAGTCTAAACGAGCAGTACTTC
TRBV6-2/TRBV6-3	NA	TRBJ1-1	few	CASSYPELNTEAFF	TGTGCCAGCAGTTACCCAGAATTGAACACTGAAGCTTTCTTT
TRBV2	TRBD1	TRBJ2-7	few	CASRQGEYEQYF	TGTGCCAGCAGACAGGGGGAATACGAGCAGTACTTC
TRBV13	TRBD1	TRBJ2-1	many	CASSRTGTGYNEQFF	TGTGCCAGCAGCCGTACCGGGACAGGGTACAATGAGCAGTTCTTC
TRBV20-1	NA	TRBJ2-6	medium-sized	CSASPRRAGANVLTF	TGCAGTGCTAGCCCAAGGAGGGCCGGGGCCAACGTCCTGACTTTC
TRBV27	TRBD1	TRBJ1-6	many	CASTRGRGSPLHF	TGTGCCAGCACCAGGGGGAGAGGATCACCCCTCCACTTT
TRBV19	TRBD1	TRBJ1-2	few	CASSGTGDYYGYTF	TGTGCCAGTAGTGGGACAGGGGATTACTATGGCTACACCTTC
TRBV20-1	TRBD1	TRBJ1-6	NA	CSARAHQGANSPLHF	TGCAGTGCTAGAGCCCATCAGGGGGCTAATTCACCCCTCCACTTT
TRBV6-6	TRBD1	TRBJ1-1	few	CASSYQGAPGAEAFF	TGTGCCAGCAGTTACCAGGGGGCCCCTGGGGCTGAAGCTTTCTTT
TRBV15	NA	TRBJ2-2	few	CATSREGFNTGELFF	TGTGCCACCAGCAGAGAAGGGTTCAACACCGGGGAGCTGTTTTTT
TRBV20-1	NA	TRBJ1-2	NA	CSARDLDTTLYGYTF	TGCAGTGCTAGAGATCTGGACACCACTCTCTATGGCTACACCTTC
TRBV28	TRBD2	TRBJ2-5	NA	CASSSRLAGVGETQYF	TGTGCCAGCAGTTCTCGACTAGCGGGAGTGGGGGAGACCCAGTACTTC
TRBV20-1	NA	TRBJ2-7	many	CSAGEGGPYEQYF	TGCAGTGCTGGAGAGGGGGGCCCATACGAGCAGTACTTC
TRBV11-2	TRBD1	TRBJ2-7	NA	CASSLAGGSEQYF	TGTGCCAGCAGCTTAGCAGGGGGAAGCGAGCAGTACTTC
TRBV4-1	NA	TRBJ2-7	NA	CASSQSGNSHEQYF	TGCGCCAGCAGCCAAAGCGGAAACTCTCACGAGCAGTACTTC